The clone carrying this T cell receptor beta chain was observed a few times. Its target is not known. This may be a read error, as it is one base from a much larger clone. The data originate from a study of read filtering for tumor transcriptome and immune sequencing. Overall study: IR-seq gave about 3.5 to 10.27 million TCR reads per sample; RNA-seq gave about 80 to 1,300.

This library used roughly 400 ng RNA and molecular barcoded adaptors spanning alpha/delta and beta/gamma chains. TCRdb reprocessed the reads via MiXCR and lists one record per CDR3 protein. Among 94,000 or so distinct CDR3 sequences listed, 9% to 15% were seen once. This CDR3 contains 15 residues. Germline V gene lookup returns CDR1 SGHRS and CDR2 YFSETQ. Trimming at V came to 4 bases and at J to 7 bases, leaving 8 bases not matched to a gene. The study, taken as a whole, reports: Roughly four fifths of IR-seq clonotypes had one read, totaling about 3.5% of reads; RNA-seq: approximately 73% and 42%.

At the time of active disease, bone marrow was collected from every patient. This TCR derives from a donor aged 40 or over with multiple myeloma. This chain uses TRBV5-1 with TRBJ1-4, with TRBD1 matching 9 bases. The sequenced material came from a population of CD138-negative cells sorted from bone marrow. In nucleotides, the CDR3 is TGCGCCAGCAGCGAACAGGGGGCTGATATTGAAAAACTGTTTTTT. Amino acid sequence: CASSEQGADIEKLFF.